The entry below describes one TCR beta chain. Its specificity is not known. This CDR3 contains 12 residues. V dropped 1 base and J dropped 6 bases, with 5 bases sitting between them. The germline V gene has CDR1 KGHDR and CDR2 SFDVKD. The sample originates from a study of T-cell memory formation after mild COVID-19. Study as a whole: In these data, TCR clusters were largely donor specific.

5'RACE, which relied on constant-segment primers, yielded TCR alpha and TCR beta cDNA libraries carrying sample barcodes and UMIs. TCRdb recomputed calls from the 5' RACE reads with MiXCR, one row per CDR3 protein. The repertoire holds 150,000 to 200,000 distinct CDR3 sequences, with roughly 14% as singletons. Whole-study results and caveats: Clones that contracted from day 15 to 85 had balanced CD4/CD8; later expanders were CD4+ biased.

This receptor was obtained from an adult woman who had mild COVID-19 (a few samples of this study predate the infection). Cell type and time point are not known. The sequenced sample consisted of PBMCs or a T cell subset sorted from them (not recorded which). The chain joins TRBV24-1 to TRBJ1-1; unclear D gene. DNA for the CDR3: TGTGCCACCAGTGATTTTGGATCTGAAGCTTTCTTT. Its protein product is CATSDFGSEAFF.